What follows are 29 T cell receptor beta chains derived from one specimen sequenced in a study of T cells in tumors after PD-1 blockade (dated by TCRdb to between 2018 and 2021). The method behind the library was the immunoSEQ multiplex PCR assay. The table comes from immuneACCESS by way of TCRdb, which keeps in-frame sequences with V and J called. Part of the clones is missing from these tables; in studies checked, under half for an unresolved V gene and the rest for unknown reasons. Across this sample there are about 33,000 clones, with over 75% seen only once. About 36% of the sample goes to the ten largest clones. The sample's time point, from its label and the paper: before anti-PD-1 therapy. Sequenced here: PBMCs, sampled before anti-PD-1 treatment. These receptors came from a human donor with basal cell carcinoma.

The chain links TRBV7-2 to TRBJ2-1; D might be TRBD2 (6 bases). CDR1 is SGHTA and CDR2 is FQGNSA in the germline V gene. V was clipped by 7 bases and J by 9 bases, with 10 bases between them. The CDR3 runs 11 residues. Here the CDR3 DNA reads TGTGCCAGCAACTTGGGGGGTGAGCAGTTCTTC. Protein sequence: CASNLGGEQFF.

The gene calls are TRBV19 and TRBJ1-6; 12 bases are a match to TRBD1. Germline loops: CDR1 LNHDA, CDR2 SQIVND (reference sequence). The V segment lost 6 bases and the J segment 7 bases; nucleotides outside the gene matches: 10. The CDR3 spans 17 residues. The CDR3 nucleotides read TGTGCCAGTAGACCTACGGGACAGGGGGCGAAAAATTCACCCCTCCACTTT. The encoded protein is CASRPTGQGAKNSPLHF.

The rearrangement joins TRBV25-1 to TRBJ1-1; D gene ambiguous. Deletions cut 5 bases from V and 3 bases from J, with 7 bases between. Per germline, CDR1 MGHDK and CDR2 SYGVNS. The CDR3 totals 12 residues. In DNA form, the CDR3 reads TGTGCCAGCAGTCCTCAGGACACTGAAGCTTTCTTT. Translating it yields CASSPQDTEAFF.

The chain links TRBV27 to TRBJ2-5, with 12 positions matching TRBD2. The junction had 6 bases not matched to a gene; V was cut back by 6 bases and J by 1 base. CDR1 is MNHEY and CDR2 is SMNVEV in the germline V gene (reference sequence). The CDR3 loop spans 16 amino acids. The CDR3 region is CASRSLAGGIQETQYF. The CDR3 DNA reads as TGTGCCAGCAGGTCTCTAGCGGGAGGGATCCAAGAGACCCAGTACTTC.

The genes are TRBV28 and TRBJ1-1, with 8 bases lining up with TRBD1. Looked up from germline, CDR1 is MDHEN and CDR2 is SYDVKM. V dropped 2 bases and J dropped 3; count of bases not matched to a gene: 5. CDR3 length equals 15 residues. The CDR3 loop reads CASSLAGGADTEAFF. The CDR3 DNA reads TGTGCCAGCAGTTTAGCAGGGGGCGCGGACACTGAAGCTTTCTTT.

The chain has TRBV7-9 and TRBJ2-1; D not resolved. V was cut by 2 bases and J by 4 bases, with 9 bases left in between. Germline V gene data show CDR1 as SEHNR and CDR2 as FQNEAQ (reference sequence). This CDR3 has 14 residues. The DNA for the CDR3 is TGTGCCAGCAGCTTACGCGGTGGTTACAATGAGCAGTTCTTC. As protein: CASSLRGGYNEQFF.

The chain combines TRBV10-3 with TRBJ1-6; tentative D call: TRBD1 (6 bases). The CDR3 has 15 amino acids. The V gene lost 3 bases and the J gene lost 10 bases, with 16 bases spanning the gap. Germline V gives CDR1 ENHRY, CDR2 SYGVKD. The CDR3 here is CAISDMAGAGSPLHF. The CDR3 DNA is TGTGCCATCAGTGACATGGCAGGGGCAGGGTCACCCCTCCACTTT.

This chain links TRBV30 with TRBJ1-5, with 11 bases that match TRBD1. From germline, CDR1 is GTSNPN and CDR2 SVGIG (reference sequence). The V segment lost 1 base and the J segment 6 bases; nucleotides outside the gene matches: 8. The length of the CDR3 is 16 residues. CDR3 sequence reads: CAWSGRGQGVIQPQHF. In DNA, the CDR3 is TGTGCCTGGAGTGGAAGGGGACAGGGGGTCATTCAGCCCCAGCATTTT.

CDR3 sequence: CASSSRRPGNEKLFF. For the CDR3, the DNA is TGTGCCAGCAGTTCCCGACGACCCGGTAATGAAAAACTGTTTTTT. The gene calls are TRBV6-2 or TRBV6-3 and TRBJ1-4; D is unclear. The CDR3 has 15 residues. The germline CDR1 and CDR2 sequences are MNHEY and SVGEGT. Trimming shortened V by 4 bases and J by 4 bases, and 13 bases separated the two germline ends.

The CDR3 DNA is TGTGCCAGCAGTTCCCCGACAGGGGGTAATGAGCAGTTCTTC. Translating it yields CASSSPTGGNEQFF. This chain joins TRBV27 and TRBJ2-1; 9 nucleotides line up with TRBD1. Germline trimming cut 4 bases from V and 7 bases from J; bases unmatched to any gene: 5. The CDR3 extends over 14 amino acids. CDR1 is MNHEY and CDR2 is SMNVEV in the germline V gene (reference sequence).

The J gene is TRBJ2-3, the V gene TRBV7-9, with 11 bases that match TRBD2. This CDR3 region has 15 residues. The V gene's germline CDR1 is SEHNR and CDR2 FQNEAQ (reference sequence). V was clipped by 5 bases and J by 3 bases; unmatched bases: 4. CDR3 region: CASSPPSGGTDTQYF. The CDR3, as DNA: TGTGCCAGCAGCCCACCTAGCGGGGGGACAGATACGCAGTATTTT.

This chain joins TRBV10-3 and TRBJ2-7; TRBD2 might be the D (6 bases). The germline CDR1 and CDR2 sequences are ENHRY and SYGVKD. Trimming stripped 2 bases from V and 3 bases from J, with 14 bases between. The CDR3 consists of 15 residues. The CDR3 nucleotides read TGTGCCATCAGTGAGACGGGGGTCAGCTACTACGAGCAGTACTTC. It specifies CAISETGVSYYEQYF.

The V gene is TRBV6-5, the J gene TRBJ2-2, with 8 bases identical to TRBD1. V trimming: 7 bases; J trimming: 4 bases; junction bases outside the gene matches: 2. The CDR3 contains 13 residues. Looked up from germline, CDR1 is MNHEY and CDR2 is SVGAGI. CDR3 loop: CASTGTGTGELFF. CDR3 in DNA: TGTGCCAGCACCGGGACAGGCACCGGGGAGCTGTTTTTT.

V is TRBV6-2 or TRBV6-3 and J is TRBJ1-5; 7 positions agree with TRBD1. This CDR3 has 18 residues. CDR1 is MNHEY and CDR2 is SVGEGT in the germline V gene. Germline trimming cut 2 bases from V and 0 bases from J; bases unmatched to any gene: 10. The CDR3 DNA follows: TGTGCCAGCAGTTACGAGGGCGCCAGGGGGTTTAGCAATCAGCCCCAGCATTTT. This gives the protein CASSYEGARGFSNQPQHF.

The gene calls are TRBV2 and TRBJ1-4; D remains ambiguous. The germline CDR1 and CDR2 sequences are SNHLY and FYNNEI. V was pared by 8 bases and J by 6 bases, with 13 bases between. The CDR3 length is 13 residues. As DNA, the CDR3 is TGTGCCAGCTCTTACGGCCCTCATGAAAAACTGTTTTTT. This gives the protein CASSYGPHEKLFF.

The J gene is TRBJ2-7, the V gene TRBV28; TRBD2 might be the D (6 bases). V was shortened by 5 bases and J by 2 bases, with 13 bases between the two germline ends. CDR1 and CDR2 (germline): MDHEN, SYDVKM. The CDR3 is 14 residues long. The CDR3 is CASSPGTETYEQYF. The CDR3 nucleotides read TGTGCCAGCAGTCCCGGGACTGAAACCTACGAGCAGTACTTC.

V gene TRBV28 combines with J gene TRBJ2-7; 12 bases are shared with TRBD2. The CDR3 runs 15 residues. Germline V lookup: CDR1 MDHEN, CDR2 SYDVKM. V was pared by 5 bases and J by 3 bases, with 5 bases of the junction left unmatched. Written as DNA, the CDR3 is TGTGCCAGCAGTCCTCGGACTAGCGGGATCTACGAGCAGTACTTC. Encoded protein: CASSPRTSGIYEQYF.

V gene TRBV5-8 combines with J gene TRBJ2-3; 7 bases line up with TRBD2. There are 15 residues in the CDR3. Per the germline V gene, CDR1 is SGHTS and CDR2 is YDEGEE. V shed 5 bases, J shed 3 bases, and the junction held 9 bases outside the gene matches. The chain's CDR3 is CASRRAGVGTDTQYF. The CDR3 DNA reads TGTGCCAGCAGGAGGGCGGGAGTAGGTACAGATACGCAGTATTTT.

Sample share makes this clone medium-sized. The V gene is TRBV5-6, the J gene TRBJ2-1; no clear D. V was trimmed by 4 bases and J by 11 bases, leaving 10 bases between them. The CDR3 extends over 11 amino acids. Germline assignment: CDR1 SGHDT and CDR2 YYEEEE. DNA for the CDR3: TGTGCCAGCAGCCAAGGCTTACAGCAGTTCTTC. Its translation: CASSQGLQQFF. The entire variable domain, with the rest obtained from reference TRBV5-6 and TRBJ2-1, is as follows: DAGVTQSPTHLIKTRGQQVTLRCSPKSGHDTVSWYQQALGQGPQFIFQYYEEEERQRGNFPDRFSGHQFPNYSSELNVNALLLGDSALYLCASSQGLQQFFGPGTRLTVL.

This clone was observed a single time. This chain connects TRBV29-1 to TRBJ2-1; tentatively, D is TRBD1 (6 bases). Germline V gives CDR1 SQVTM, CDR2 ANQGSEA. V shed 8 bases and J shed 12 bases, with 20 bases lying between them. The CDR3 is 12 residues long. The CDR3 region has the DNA TGCAGCACCGAAGGGGGTCCAACCCCGCAGTTCTTC. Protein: CSTEGGPTPQFF.

The CDR3, as DNA: TGTGCCAGCAGTTTATCTGTCAGGGGGTCTGGGGCCAACGTCCTGACTTTC. Translated, it gives CASSLSVRGSGANVLTF. The J gene is TRBJ2-6, the V gene TRBV27; 7 bases align to TRBD1. The J segment lost 1 base and the V segment lost 0 bases, leaving 3 bases of the junction unmatched. This CDR3 comprises 17 residues. Germline CDR1 is MNHEY and CDR2 is SMNVEV (reference sequence).

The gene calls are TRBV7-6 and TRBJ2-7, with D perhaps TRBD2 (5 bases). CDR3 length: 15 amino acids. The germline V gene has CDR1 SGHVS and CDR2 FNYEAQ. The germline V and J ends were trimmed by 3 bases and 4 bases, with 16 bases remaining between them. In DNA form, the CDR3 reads TGTGCCAGCAGCTTCTGGCAGGCGGGCGCGTACGAGCAGTACTTC. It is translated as CASSFWQAGAYEQYF.

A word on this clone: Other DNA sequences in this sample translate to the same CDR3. CDR3 residues: CASCWRGGAGEETQYF. CDR3 in DNA: TGTGCCAGCTGTTGGCGGGGGGGGGCGGGGGAGGAGACCCAGTACTTC. The chain recombines TRBV28 with TRBJ2-5; TRBD2 agrees at 9 bases. CDR3 length equals 16 residues. Germline assignment: CDR1 MDHEN and CDR2 SYDVKM. Trimming cost V 8 bases and J 5 bases; bases outside gene matches: 15. Together with reference TRBV28 and TRBJ2-5, the CDR3 gives the full variable domain: DVKVTQSSRYLVKRTGEKVFLECVQDMDHENMFWYRQDPGLGLRLIYFSYDVKMKEKGDIPEGYSVSREKKERFSLILESASTNQTSMYLCASCWRGGAGEETQYFGPGTRLLVL.

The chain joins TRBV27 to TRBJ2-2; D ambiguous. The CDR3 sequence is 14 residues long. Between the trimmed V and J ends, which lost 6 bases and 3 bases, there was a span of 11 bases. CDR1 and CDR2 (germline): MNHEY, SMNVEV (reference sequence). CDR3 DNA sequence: TGTGCCAGCAGCCGCAGGTTACACACCGGGGAGCTGTTTTTT. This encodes CASSRRLHTGELFF.

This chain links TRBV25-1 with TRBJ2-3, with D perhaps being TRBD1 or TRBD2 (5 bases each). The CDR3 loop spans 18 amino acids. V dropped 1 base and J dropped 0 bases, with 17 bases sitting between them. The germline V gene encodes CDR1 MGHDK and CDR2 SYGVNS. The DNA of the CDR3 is TGTGCCAGCAGTGAATTTAGAGGGGCCAGCGCTAGCACAGATACGCAGTATTTT. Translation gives CASSEFRGASASTDTQYF.

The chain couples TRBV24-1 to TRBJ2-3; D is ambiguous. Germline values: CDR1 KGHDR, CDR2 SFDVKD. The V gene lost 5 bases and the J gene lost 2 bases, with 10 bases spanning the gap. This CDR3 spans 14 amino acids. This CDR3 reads CATSGLDNTDTQYF. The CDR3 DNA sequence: TGTGCCACCAGTGGTTTAGACAACACAGATACGCAGTATTTT.

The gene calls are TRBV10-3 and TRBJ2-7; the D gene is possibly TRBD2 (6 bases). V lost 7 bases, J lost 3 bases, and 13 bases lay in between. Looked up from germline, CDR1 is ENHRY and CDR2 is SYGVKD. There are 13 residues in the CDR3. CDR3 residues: CAIKASENYEQYF. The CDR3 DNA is TGTGCCATCAAGGCTAGCGAAAACTACGAGCAGTACTTC.

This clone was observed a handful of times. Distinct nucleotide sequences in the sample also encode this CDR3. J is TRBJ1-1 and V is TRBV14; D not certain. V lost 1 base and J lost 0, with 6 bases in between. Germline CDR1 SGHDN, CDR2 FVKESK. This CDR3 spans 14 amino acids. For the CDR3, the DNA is TGTGCCAGCAGCCAAGCGGGGATGAACACTGAAGCTTTCTTT. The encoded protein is CASSQAGMNTEAFF.

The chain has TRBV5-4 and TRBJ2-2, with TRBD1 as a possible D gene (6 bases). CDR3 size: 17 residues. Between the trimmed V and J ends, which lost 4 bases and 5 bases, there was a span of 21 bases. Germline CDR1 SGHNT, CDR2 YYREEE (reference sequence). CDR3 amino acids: CASSPRFGTGITGELFF. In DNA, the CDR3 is TGTGCCAGCAGCCCTCGGTTTGGTACAGGGATAACCGGGGAGCTGTTTTTT.